This T cell receptor beta chain was sequenced during a study of blood T cell repertoires in COVID-19. At the level of the study: The United States, Italy and Spain provided the acute and convalescent COVID-19 samples.

The germline V gene encodes CDR1 SEHNR and CDR2 FQNEAQ (reference sequence). V lost 4 bases to trimming and J lost 2 bases; unmatched junction nucleotides: 2. This CDR3 is 15 amino acids long. TCRdb's table, derived via immunoSEQ multiplex PCR, lists solely in-frame clones and lacks some. The repertoire holds 200,000 to 250,000 clones, with roughly 84% as singletons. The sequence was obtained from a woman of 80 years or more with acute or convalescent COVID-19. This chain uses TRBV7-9 with TRBJ2-1, with TRBD1 identical over 10 bases. Sample: peripheral blood. In nucleotides, the CDR3 is TGTGCCAGCAGCTGGGGACAGGGGACCTACAATGAGCAGTTCTTC. It codes for CASSWGQGTYNEQFF.